This T cell receptor beta chain was recovered during a study of immune evolution from preneoplasia to lung adenocarcinoma. Notes on the study in general: Clonality was highest in normal lung, lower in later-stage lesions apparently. From normal lung to invasive adenocarcinoma, top clone frequencies appeared to decrease.

This clone was seen only a few times. As yet, its antigen is unknown. Sequencing used immunoSEQ multiplex PCR; TCRdb keeps in-frame clones, though not all of them. Among over 4,500 clones listed, about 79% were seen once. Unmatched junction bases numbered 3, after V lost 8 bases and J lost 3 bases. The length of the CDR3 is 13 residues. The germline V gene has CDR1 SGHTA and CDR2 FQGTGA. This clonotype originated in a person in their sixties or seventies with lung adenocarcinoma. Sequenced input: FFPE normal lung tissue adjacent to the tumor. The rearrangement links TRBV7-3 to TRBJ2-3; 9 positions match TRBD2. The CDR3 coding sequence is TGTGCCAGCGGGCTAGCGGGGACAGATACGCAGTATTTT. The encoded protein is CASGLAGTDTQYF.